Given below is one T cell receptor (beta chain) in context. Its antigen remains unidentified. These data originate in a study of identical twins. Study outcomes and limitations: Invariant T cells like MAIT and iNKT could partly confound the zero-insertion analyses.

V was pared by 4 bases and J by 3 bases, with 9 bases of the junction left unmatched. The CDR3 covers 17 residues. The cDNA had a unique molecular identifier and a template-switch universal primer site. TCRdb redid the calling of the 5' RACE reads with MiXCR, one entry per CDR3 protein. The sample holds 350,000 or so distinct CDR3 sequences; about 12% are singletons and the top ten take around 7.2%. Separately, the same data were catalogued under a study of yellow fever vaccine responses in identical twins.

The sample comprised CD8+ T cells sorted from blood. The receptor's source is a woman in her late teens or twenties in good health. The gene calls are TRBV12-3 or TRBV12-4 and TRBJ2-1, with 10 positions matching TRBD1. This CDR3 is CASSWSSGQGVYNEQFF. Here the CDR3 DNA reads TGTGCCAGCAGTTGGTCCAGTGGACAGGGGGTCTACAATGAGCAGTTCTTC.